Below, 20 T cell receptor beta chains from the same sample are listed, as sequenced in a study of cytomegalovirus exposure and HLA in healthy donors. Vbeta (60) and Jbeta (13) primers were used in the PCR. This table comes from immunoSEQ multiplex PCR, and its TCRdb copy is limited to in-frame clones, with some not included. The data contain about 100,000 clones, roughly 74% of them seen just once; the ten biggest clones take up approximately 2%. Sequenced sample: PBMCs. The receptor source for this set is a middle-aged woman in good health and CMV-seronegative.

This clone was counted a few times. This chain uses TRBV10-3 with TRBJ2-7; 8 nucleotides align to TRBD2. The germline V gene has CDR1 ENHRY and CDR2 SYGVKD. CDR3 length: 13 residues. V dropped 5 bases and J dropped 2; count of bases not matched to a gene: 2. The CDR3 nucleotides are TGTGCCATCAGTCCGGGACTAGCCTACGAGCAGTACTTC. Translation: CAISPGLAYEQYF.

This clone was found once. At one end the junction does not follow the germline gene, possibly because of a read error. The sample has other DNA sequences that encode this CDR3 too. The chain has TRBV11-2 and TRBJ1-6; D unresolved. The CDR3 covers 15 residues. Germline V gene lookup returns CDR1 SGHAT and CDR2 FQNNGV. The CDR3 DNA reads TGTGCCAGCAGCTTATATGATAGTACTAATTCCCCCCTCCACTTT. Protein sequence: CASSLYDSTNSPLHF.

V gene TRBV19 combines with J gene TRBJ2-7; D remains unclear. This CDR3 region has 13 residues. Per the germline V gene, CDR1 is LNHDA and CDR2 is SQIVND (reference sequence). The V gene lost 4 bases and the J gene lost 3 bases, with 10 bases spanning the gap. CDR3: CASSTKAGYEQYF. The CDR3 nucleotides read TGTGCCAGTAGTACGAAGGCAGGCTACGAGCAGTACTTC.

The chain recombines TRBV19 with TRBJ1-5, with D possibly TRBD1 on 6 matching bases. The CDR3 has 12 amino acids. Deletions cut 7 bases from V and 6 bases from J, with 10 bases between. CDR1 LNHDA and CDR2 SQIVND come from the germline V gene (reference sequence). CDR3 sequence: CASTTGSQPQHF. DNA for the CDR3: TGTGCCAGTACTACAGGGAGTCAGCCCCAGCATTTT.

The CDR3 protein is CASSLKQGTLTGELFF. CDR3 DNA sequence: TGCGCCAGCAGCTTAAAACAGGGGACCCTAACCGGGGAGCTGTTTTTT. The genes are TRBV5-1 and TRBJ2-2, with 7 bases that match TRBD1. V was clipped by 2 bases and J by 5 bases; unmatched bases: 9. The germline V gene encodes CDR1 SGHRS and CDR2 YFSETQ. This CDR3 comprises 16 residues.

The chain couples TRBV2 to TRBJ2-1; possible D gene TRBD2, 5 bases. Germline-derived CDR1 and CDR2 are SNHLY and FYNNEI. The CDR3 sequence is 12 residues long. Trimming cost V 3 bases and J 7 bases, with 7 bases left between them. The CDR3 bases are TGTGCCAGCAGTGATGACTATAATGAGCAGTTCTTC. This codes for CASSDDYNEQFF.

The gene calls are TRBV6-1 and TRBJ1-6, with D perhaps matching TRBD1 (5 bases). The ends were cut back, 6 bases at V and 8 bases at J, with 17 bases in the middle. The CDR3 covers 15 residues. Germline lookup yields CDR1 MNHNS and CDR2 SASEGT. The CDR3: CASSQRSGFDSPLHF. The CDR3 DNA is TGTGCCAGCAGCCAGCGTTCAGGGTTCGATTCACCCCTCCACTTT.

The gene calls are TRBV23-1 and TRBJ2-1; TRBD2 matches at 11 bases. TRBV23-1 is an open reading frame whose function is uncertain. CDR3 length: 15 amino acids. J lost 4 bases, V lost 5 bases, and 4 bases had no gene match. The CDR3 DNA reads TGCGCCAGCAGTTACACTAGCGGGGGATACAATGAGCAGTTCTTC. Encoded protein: CASSYTSGGYNEQFF.

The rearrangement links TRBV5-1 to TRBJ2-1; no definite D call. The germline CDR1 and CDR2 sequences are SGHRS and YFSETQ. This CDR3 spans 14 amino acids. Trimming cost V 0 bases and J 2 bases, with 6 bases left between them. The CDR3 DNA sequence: TGCGCCAGCAGCTTGGTGTCAGCCTACAATGAGCAGTTCTTC. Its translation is CASSLVSAYNEQFF.

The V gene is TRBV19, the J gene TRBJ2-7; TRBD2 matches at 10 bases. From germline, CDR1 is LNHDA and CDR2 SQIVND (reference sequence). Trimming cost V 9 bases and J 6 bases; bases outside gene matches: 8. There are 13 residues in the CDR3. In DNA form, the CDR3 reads TGTGCCAGCTCCAGCGGGAGGGCGGGCGAGCAGTACTTC. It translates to CASSSGRAGEQYF.

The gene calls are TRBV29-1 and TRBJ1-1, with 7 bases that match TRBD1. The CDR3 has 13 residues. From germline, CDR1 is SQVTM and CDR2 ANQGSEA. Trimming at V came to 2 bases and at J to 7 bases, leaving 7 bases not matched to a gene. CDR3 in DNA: TGCAGCGTTGAAAAGACGGGGGACAGTGAAGCTTTCTTT. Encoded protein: CSVEKTGDSEAFF.

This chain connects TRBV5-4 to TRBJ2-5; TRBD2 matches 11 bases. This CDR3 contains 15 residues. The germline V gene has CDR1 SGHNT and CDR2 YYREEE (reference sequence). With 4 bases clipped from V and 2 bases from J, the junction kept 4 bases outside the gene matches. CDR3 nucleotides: TGTGCCAGCAGCGGGGGACTAGCGGTACAAGAGACCCAGTACTTC. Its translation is CASSGGLAVQETQYF.

CDR3: CASSLELALSTDTQYF. The CDR3 DNA follows: TGCGCCAGCAGCTTGGAACTAGCCTTGAGCACAGATACGCAGTATTTT. The V gene is TRBV5-1, the J gene TRBJ2-3; possible D gene TRBD2, 6 bases. The CDR3 covers 16 residues. Trimming left V 0 bases short and J 0 bases short, with 11 bases between. Germline loops: CDR1 SGHRS, CDR2 YFSETQ.

The CDR3 DNA follows: TGCAGTGCTAGGGCAGGGGCTGAAGCTTTCTTT. Residues: CSARAGAEAFF. The chain has TRBV20-1 and TRBJ1-1; maybe TRBD1 (6 bases). CDR1 DFQATT and CDR2 SNEGSKA come from the germline V gene (reference sequence). V was shortened by 3 bases and J by 6 bases, with 8 bases between the two germline ends. The CDR3 has 11 residues.

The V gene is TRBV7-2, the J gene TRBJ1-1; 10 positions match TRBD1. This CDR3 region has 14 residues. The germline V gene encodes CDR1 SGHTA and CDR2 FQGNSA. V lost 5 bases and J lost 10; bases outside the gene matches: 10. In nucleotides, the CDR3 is TGTGCCAGCAGCCCTTCCGGGACAGGGGATTTAGCTTTCTTT. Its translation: CASSPSGTGDLAFF.

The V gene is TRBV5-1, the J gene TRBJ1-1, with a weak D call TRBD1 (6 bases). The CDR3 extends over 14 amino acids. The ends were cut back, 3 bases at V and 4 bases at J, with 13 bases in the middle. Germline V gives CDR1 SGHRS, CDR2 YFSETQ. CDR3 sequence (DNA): TGCGCCAGCAGCTCACAGGGAGGGGCCACTGAAGCTTTCTTT. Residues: CASSSQGGATEAFF.

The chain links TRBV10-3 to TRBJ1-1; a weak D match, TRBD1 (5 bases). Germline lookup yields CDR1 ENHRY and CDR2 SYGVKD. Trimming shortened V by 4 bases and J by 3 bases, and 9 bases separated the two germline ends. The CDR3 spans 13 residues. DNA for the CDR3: TGTGCCATCAGTGGCAGGGTCGACACTGAAGCTTTCTTT. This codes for CAISGRVDTEAFF.

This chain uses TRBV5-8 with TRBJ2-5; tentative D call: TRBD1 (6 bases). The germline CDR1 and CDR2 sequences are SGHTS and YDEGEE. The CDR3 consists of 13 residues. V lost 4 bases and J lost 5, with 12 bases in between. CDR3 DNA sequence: TGTGCCAGCAGCCACAGGGATTTGGAGACCCAGTACTTC. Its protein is CASSHRDLETQYF.

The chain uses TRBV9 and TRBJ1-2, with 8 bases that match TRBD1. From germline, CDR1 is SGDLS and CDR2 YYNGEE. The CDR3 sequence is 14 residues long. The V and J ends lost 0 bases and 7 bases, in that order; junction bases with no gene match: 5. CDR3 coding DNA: TGTGCCAGCAGCGTAGGGTCGGACAGGGTTGGCTACACCTTC. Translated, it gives CASSVGSDRVGYTF.

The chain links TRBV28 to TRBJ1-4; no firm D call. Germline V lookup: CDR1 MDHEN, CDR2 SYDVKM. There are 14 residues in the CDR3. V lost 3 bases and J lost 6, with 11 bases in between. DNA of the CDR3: TGTGCCAGCAGTTTCTACAGCGGGTATGAAAAACTGTTTTTT. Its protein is CASSFYSGYEKLFF.